What follows are 20 T cell receptor beta chains derived from one specimen sequenced in a study of control samples from healthy donors and cancer patients. Some clones are missing from TCRdb's copy, which holds only in-frame ones; the method was immunoSEQ multiplex PCR. The sample includes over 50,000 clones, approximately 91% of them seen just once. Specimen: blood. These receptors all stem from a man aged 50 to 60 in good health.

The chain recombines TRBV7-2 with TRBJ2-5; D tentatively fits TRBD1 or TRBD2 (5 bases each). V was trimmed by 4 bases and J by 2 bases, leaving 20 bases between them. The CDR3 runs to 17 residues. The germline gives CDR1 SGHTA, CDR2 FQGNSA. This chain's CDR3 is CASSSRGLLGVQETQYF. CDR3 nucleotide sequence: TGTGCCAGCAGCTCCCGGGGCCTTCTGGGGGTACAAGAGACCCAGTACTTC.

The CDR3 DNA sequence: TGTGCCGCCAGGGAGGTGGCATCTGGGGCCAACGTCCTGACTTTC. Its translation is CAAREVASGANVLTF. The chain has TRBV13 and TRBJ2-6, with TRBD2 as a possible D gene (6 bases). Germline values: CDR1 PRHDT, CDR2 FYEKMQ (reference sequence). V shed 11 bases and J shed 1 base, with 15 bases lying between them. The CDR3 is 15 amino acids.

The gene calls are TRBV11-2 and TRBJ2-2, with D perhaps given as TRBD1 or TRBD2 (5 bases each). CDR1 and CDR2 from the germline V gene are SGHAT and FQNNGV. Trimming removed 5 bases at V and 4 bases at J, with 11 bases between. The CDR3 runs to 14 residues. The CDR3 loop reads CASSGDRATGELFF. The DNA for the CDR3 is TGTGCCAGCAGCGGGGACCGAGCCACCGGGGAGCTGTTTTTT.

V gene TRBV12-5 combines with J gene TRBJ1-4; D remains unclear. Germline V gene lookup returns CDR1 LGHNT and CDR2 FRNRAP. The CDR3 contains 15 residues. With 1 base removed from V and 3 bases from J, the gap between germline ends came to 9 bases. Written as DNA, the CDR3 is TGTGCTAGTGGTTTGGGGACTGTCGCTAATGAAAAACTGTTTTTT. It specifies CASGLGTVANEKLFF.

The chain is built from TRBV10-3 and TRBJ1-2; D is uncertain. The CDR3 is 16 amino acids. Trimming stripped 4 bases from V and 2 bases from J, with 17 bases between. Germline CDR1 ENHRY, CDR2 SYGVKD. The CDR3: CAISGTRVQINYGYTF. CDR3 bases: TGTGCCATCAGTGGTACCCGGGTTCAGATCAACTATGGCTACACCTTC.

V usage is TRBV27 and J usage is TRBJ1-4, with TRBD1 matching over 7 bases. CDR1 MNHEY and CDR2 SMNVEV come from the germline V gene (reference sequence). V dropped 6 bases and J dropped 8; count of bases not matched to a gene: 6. This CDR3 has 13 residues. The CDR3 nucleotides read TGTGCCAGCAGCTTGACAGGGAACGAAAAACTGTTTTTT. It specifies CASSLTGNEKLFF. The full variable domain, in which reference TRBV27 and TRBJ1-4 provide the parts outside the CDR3, is EAQVTQNPRYLITVTGKKLTVTCSQNMNHEYMSWYRQDPGLGLRQIYYSMNVEVTDKGDVPEGYKVSRKEKRNFPLILESPSPNQTSLYFCASSLTGNEKLFFGSGTQLSVL.

This clone was counted a single time. J is TRBJ1-6 and V is TRBV6-6; D is perhaps TRBD1 (5 bases). Trimming cost V 7 bases and J 8 bases, with 18 bases left between them. Germline assignment: CDR1 MNHNY and CDR2 SVGAGI (reference sequence). The CDR3 is 15 residues long. This chain's CDR3 is CASMTFGGLYSPLHF. The CDR3 nucleotides are TGTGCCAGCATGACCTTTGGGGGACTGTATTCACCCCTCCACTTT.

V gene TRBV11-2 combines with J gene TRBJ2-7; 8 positions match TRBD2. This CDR3 has 13 residues. The V gene's germline CDR1 is SGHAT and CDR2 FQNNGV. J gave up 6 bases and V 5 bases, and 6 bases lay outside the gene matches. DNA of the CDR3: TGTGCCAGCAGCCCAATAAGCGGGAGCGAGCAGTACTTC. The encoded protein is CASSPISGSEQYF.

This chain links TRBV7-2 with TRBJ2-1; TRBD2 matches at 9 bases. Germline V CDR1 and CDR2: SGHTA, FQGNSA. After removal of 6 bases from V and 2 bases from J, the junction contained 14 bases not matched to a gene. The CDR3 length is 18 residues. CDR3 coding DNA: TGTGCCAGCAGTTTACCAGCGGGAGGCAGGGGGACCTACAATGAGCAGTTCTTC. This sequence encodes CASSLPAGGRGTYNEQFF.

CDR3 loop: CASSMGQGNQPQHF. The CDR3 DNA is TGTGCCAGTAGTATGGGACAGGGGAATCAGCCCCAGCATTTT. The chain carries TRBV19 and TRBJ1-5, with TRBD1 identical over 10 bases. Germline lookup yields CDR1 LNHDA and CDR2 SQIVND (reference sequence). The CDR3 length is 14 residues. The junction had 0 bases not matched to a gene; V was cut back by 3 bases and J by 4 bases.

V and J are TRBV28 and TRBJ2-7, with a tentative D call TRBD2 (7 bases). V was shortened by 3 bases and J by 5 bases, with 17 bases between the two germline ends. There are 15 residues in the CDR3. Germline loops: CDR1 MDHEN, CDR2 SYDVKM. In nucleotides, the CDR3 is TGTGCCAGCAGTTTCGGGGGGCGAGCGGATGACGAGCAGTACTTC. It encodes CASSFGGRADDEQYF.

The chain combines TRBV11-2 with TRBJ2-1, with 14 bases aligning to TRBD2. CDR3 length equals 16 residues. V lost 5 bases and J lost 4; bases outside the gene matches: 4. CDR1 is SGHAT, CDR2 FQNNGV, per germline. CDR3 DNA: TGTGCCAGCAGCACCCGACTAGCGGGAGGGTACAATGAGCAGTTCTTC. Its translation is CASSTRLAGGYNEQFF. Full variable domain (missing parts from reference TRBV11-2 and TRBJ2-1): EAGVAQSPRYKIIEKRQSVAFWCNPISGHATLYWYQQILGQGPKLLIQFQNNGVVDDSQLPKDRFSAERLKGVDSTLKIQPAKLEDSAVYLCASSTRLAGGYNEQFFGPGTRLTVL.

This clone was detected a few times. The chain is built from TRBV10-3 and TRBJ1-1; TRBD1 aligns across 7 bases. Looked up from germline, CDR1 is ENHRY and CDR2 is SYGVKD. V shed 3 bases and J 1 base; nucleotides not matched to a gene: 2. The CDR3 has 14 residues. The CDR3 sequence is CAISERGPNTEAFF. The CDR3 DNA sequence: TGTGCCATCAGTGAAAGGGGGCCGAACACTGAAGCTTTCTTT.

The chain recombines TRBV28 with TRBJ2-7; D gene ambiguous. The CDR3 loop spans 16 amino acids. Germline values: CDR1 MDHEN, CDR2 SYDVKM. The V and J ends lost 1 base and 0 bases respectively, with 13 bases between them. DNA for the CDR3: TGTGCCAGCAGTTTATCACCCGGCGGTATCTCCTACGAGCAGTACTTC. The encoded protein is CASSLSPGGISYEQYF. Together with reference TRBV28 and TRBJ2-7, the CDR3 gives the full variable domain: DVKVTQSSRYLVKRTGEKVFLECVQDMDHENMFWYRQDPGLGLRLIYFSYDVKMKEKGDIPEGYSVSREKKERFSLILESASTNQTSMYLCASSLSPGGISYEQYFGPGTRLTVT.

This clone came up once. The chain carries TRBV7-3 and TRBJ1-6; no clear D. Germline V gene sequence: CDR1 SGHTA, CDR2 FQGTGA. The CDR3 extends over 14 amino acids. V dropped 3 bases and J dropped 6 bases, with 9 bases sitting between them. CDR3 in DNA: TGTGCCAGCAGCTTTCAGTCGACTAATTCACCCCTCCACTTT. This gives the protein CASSFQSTNSPLHF.

The chain links TRBV6-2 or TRBV6-3 to TRBJ2-4; 8 bases map to TRBD2. Germline V gene sequence: CDR1 MNHEY, CDR2 SVGEGT. CDR3 length: 15 residues. The junction had 7 bases not matched to a gene; V was cut back by 1 base and J by 8 bases. This CDR3 is CASSYYPGGGDIQYF. The CDR3 coding sequence is TGTGCCAGCAGTTACTATCCGGGAGGGGGGGACATTCAGTACTTC.

The CDR3 nucleotides read TGCGCCAGCAGCTCAGCGGGGGGGTACACTGAAGCTTTCTTT. Translated: CASSSAGGYTEAFF. The chain is built from TRBV5-1 and TRBJ1-1; D perhaps matches TRBD1 (5 bases). The CDR3 has 14 amino acids. Trimming stripped 3 bases from V and 3 bases from J, with 12 bases between. Germline assignment: CDR1 SGHRS and CDR2 YFSETQ. The full variable domain, its missing parts supplied by reference TRBV5-1 and TRBJ1-1, is KAGVTQTPRYLIKTRGQQVTLSCSPISGHRSVSWYQQTPGQGLQFLFEYFSETQRNKGNFPGRFSGRQFSNSRSEMNVSTLELGDSALYLCASSSAGGYTEAFFGQGTRLTVV.

CDR3 coding DNA: TGTGCCAGCAGCGAAACCGGGACTAGCGGGTACAATGAGCAGTTCTTC. As protein: CASSETGTSGYNEQFF. The chain joins TRBV9 to TRBJ2-1, with 12 bases lining up with TRBD2. The ends lost 3 bases at V and 4 bases at J; junction bases unmatched: 5. Per germline, CDR1 SGDLS and CDR2 YYNGEE. The CDR3 runs 16 residues.

This clone occurred once. The chain couples TRBV3-1 (or the pseudogene TRBV3-2) to TRBJ2-7; TRBD2 matches 8 bases. The CDR3 runs to 17 residues. V gave up 1 base and J gave up 1 base; unmatched junction bases: 9. Germline V gives CDR1 LGHDT, CDR2 YNNKEL (reference sequence). CDR3 DNA sequence: TGTGCCAGCAGCCAAGGGGGTAGCGGGGAGCTGTCCTACGAGCAGTACTTC. Amino acid sequence: CASSQGGSGELSYEQYF.

V usage is TRBV6-5 and J usage is TRBJ2-3; perhaps TRBD2 as D (5 bases). Trimming took 4 bases from V and 0 from J, leaving 11 bases between them. The CDR3 is made up of 15 amino acids. Germline lookup yields CDR1 MNHEY and CDR2 SVGAGI. CDR3 residues: CASSFRAASTDTQYF. The CDR3 DNA reads as TGTGCCAGCAGTTTTAGAGCGGCTAGCACAGATACGCAGTATTTT.